A selection of T cell receptor beta chains follows, all from one sample in a study of blood T cell repertoires in COVID-19. Assay used: immunoSEQ multiplex PCR; TCRdb lists only in-frame clones, some missing. Counted here are around 280,000 clones, almost 90% occurring once; the ten biggest clones make up around 11%. Sequencing was done on a sample of peripheral blood. The receptor set was obtained from a woman aged 25 to 39 with COVID-19, enrolled during active disease. Each CDR3 is given with its conserved first and last residue. D genes are given only for firm matches. Clone size is shown for a subset of rows, as once, few, many or a class of expanded clone.

>13|TRBV18|NA|NA|TRBJ1-5
CASWSGGHQPQHF
TGTGCCAGCTGGTCAGGAGGCCATCAGCCCCAGCATTTT
>13|TRBV11-1|NA|NA|TRBJ1-1
CASSFMTETEAFF
TGTGCCAGCAGCTTCATGACAGAAACTGAAGCTTTCTTT
>14|TRBV6-5|NA|TRBD1|TRBJ2-1
CASRGTGISNEQFF
TGTGCCAGCAGGGGGACAGGGATATCAAATGAGCAGTTCTTC
>14|TRBV11-3|NA|TRBD2|TRBJ2-1
CASSLGSGRNEQFF
TGTGCCAGCAGCCTAGGTAGCGGGAGGAATGAGCAGTTCTTC
>16|TRBV19|NA|NA|TRBJ1-1
CASSERRGLLNTEAFF
TGTGCCAGTAGTGAGAGGAGGGGACTATTGAACACTGAAGCTTTCTTT
>15|TRBV28|NA|TRBD1|TRBJ1-5
CASSAGTGDWQPQHF
TGTGCCAGCAGCGCCGGGACAGGGGATTGGCAGCCCCAGCATTTT
>15|TRBV18|once|NA|TRBJ1-2
CASSLGQTANYGYTF
TGTGCCAGCTCACTAGGACAGACAGCTAACTATGGCTACACCTTC
>13|TRBV7-3|NA|TRBD1|TRBJ2-7
CASSLGQGKEQYF
TGTGCCAGCAGCCTCGGACAGGGGAAGGAGCAGTACTTC
>13|TRBV3-1/TRBV3-2|NA|NA|TRBJ2-5
CASLKAGRETQYF
TGTGCCAGCCTAAAAGCGGGCAGAGAGACCCAGTACTTC
>16|TRBV3-1/TRBV3-2|NA|NA|TRBJ2-2
CASSQDPTTLAGELFF
TGTGCCAGCAGCCAAGATCCAACTACCCTAGCCGGGGAGCTGTTTTTT
>17|TRBV9|NA|TRBD2|TRBJ2-3
CASSVGFSGTSTDTQYF
TGTGCCAGCAGCGTAGGTTTTAGCGGGACTAGCACAGATACGCAGTATTTT
>16|TRBV3-1/TRBV3-2|NA|NA|TRBJ1-3
CASSQDTGPSGNTIYF
TGTGCCAGCAGCCAGGATACAGGGCCCTCTGGAAACACCATATATTTT
>15|TRBV5-6|NA|TRBD2|TRBJ2-2
CASTLTSGYTGELFF
TGTGCCAGCACCTTGACTAGCGGATACACCGGGGAGCTGTTTTTT
>14|TRBV3-1/TRBV3-2|NA|TRBD2|TRBJ2-3
CASSLGLATDTQYF
TGTGCCAGCAGCCTGGGACTAGCCACAGATACGCAGTATTTT
>14|TRBV18|NA|NA|TRBJ1-1
CASSPLSEDTEAFF
TGTGCCAGCTCACCATTATCTGAGGACACTGAAGCTTTCTTT
>16|TRBV18|NA|TRBD1|TRBJ1-3
CASSPGTGSSGNTIYF
TGTGCCAGCTCACCAGGGACAGGGTCCTCTGGAAACACCATATATTTT
>11|TRBV10-3|NA|NA|TRBJ2-2
CAIQGTGELFF
TGTGCCATACAGGGCACCGGGGAGCTGTTTTTT
>16|TRBV5-1|NA|TRBD1|TRBJ1-1
CATSVGQGALNTEAFF
TGCGCCACCTCTGTTGGACAGGGGGCTCTGAACACTGAAGCTTTCTTT
>16|TRBV9|few|NA|TRBJ1-6
CASSVGIRGLESPLHF
TGTGCCAGCAGCGTAGGAATCAGGGGTTTAGAATCACCCCTCCACTTT
>12|TRBV30|NA|NA|TRBJ1-2
CAWSVSPYGYTF
TGTGCCTGGAGTGTAAGCCCATATGGCTACACCTTC
>15|TRBV11-2|NA|NA|TRBJ1-3
CASSLGFSGGNTIYF
TGTGCCAGCAGCTTAGGGTTCAGCGGTGGAAACACCATATATTTT
>15|TRBV28|NA|NA|TRBJ1-3
CASSLLQFSGNTIYF
TGTGCCAGCAGTTTACTACAGTTCTCTGGAAACACCATATATTTT
>15|TRBV28|NA|NA|TRBJ1-4
CASSSRETTNEKLFF
TGTGCCAGCAGTTCGCGGGAGACAACTAATGAAAAACTGTTTTTT
>15|TRBV29-1|NA|NA|TRBJ2-1
CSVEMMELALNEQFF
TGCAGCGTTGAGATGATGGAACTAGCTCTGAATGAGCAGTTCTTC
>14|TRBV2|once|TRBD1|TRBJ2-2
CASRLLQGAGELFF
TGTGCCAGCAGGCTCCTACAGGGGGCCGGGGAGCTGTTTTTT
>12|TRBV28|NA|NA|TRBJ1-2
CASSLRGSSYTF
TGTGCCAGCAGTTTACGGGGTAGTAGCTACACCTTC
>14|TRBV24-1|NA|NA|TRBJ2-2
CATSDPRNPRELFF
TGTGCCACCAGTGACCCGCGCAACCCTCGGGAGCTGTTTTTT
>18|TRBV4-2|NA|NA|TRBJ2-7
CASSPFQSHSISSYEQYF
TGTGCCAGCAGCCCCTTCCAGTCCCATTCAATAAGCTCCTACGAGCAGTACTTC
>14|TRBV5-1|NA|TRBD1|TRBJ1-1
CASSLKGATTEAFF
TGCGCCAGCAGCTTGAAGGGGGCGACGACTGAAGCTTTCTTT
>14|TRBV7-9|NA|NA|TRBJ1-3
CASSLSGTGNTIYF
TGTGCCAGCAGCTTAAGTGGCACTGGAAACACCATATATTTT
>13|TRBV6-1|NA|TRBD1|TRBJ1-2
CASSETGVYGYTF
TGTGCCAGCAGTGAGACAGGGGTTTATGGCTACACCTTC
>15|TRBV3-1/TRBV3-2|NA|TRBD1|TRBJ2-2
CASSQGDRDTGELFF
TGTGCCAGCAGCCAGGGGGACAGGGACACCGGGGAGCTGTTTTTT
>14|TRBV3-1/TRBV3-2|once|NA|TRBJ1-2
CASSQERASYGYTF
TGTGCCAGCAGCCAAGAGCGGGCAAGCTATGGCTACACCTTC
>15|TRBV5-1|NA|TRBD2|TRBJ2-3
CASSPGTTSTDTQYF
TGCGCCAGCAGCCCCGGGACTACCAGCACAGATACGCAGTATTTT
>12|TRBV5-1|NA|NA|TRBJ1-2
CASRGSGYGYTF
TGCGCCAGCAGGGGCAGTGGCTATGGCTACACCTTC
>14|TRBV15|NA|TRBD2|TRBJ2-1
CATRLAGVLSEQFF
TGTGCCACAAGACTAGCGGGAGTGTTAAGTGAGCAGTTCTTC
>11|TRBV2|NA|NA|TRBJ2-7
CASGGNYEQYF
TGTGCCAGCGGGGGGAACTACGAGCAGTACTTC
>14|TRBV9|NA|TRBD1|TRBJ2-7
CASSPRQGVYEQYF
TGTGCCAGCAGCCCCCGACAGGGCGTCTACGAGCAGTACTTC
>15|TRBV7-2|NA|TRBD2|TRBJ2-2
CASSSTSGNTGELFF
TGTGCCAGCAGCTCGACTAGCGGAAACACCGGGGAGCTGTTTTTT
>12|TRBV19|NA|NA|TRBJ1-2
CASSSNYYGYTF
TGTGCCAGTAGTAGCAACTACTATGGCTACACCTTC
>17|TRBV13|NA|TRBD2|TRBJ2-3
CASSRLIAGEGTDTQYF
TGTGCCAGCAGCCGCCTAATAGCGGGAGAGGGCACAGATACGCAGTATTTT
>15|TRBV5-1|NA|NA|TRBJ2-1
CASSFGGSAYNEQFF
TGCGCCAGCAGCTTTGGTGGGAGCGCCTACAATGAGCAGTTCTTC
>13|TRBV5-1|NA|NA|TRBJ2-7
CASSFTVSYEQYF
TGCGCCAGCAGCTTCACAGTCTCCTACGAGCAGTACTTC
>14|TRBV19|NA|NA|TRBJ1-4
CASSLAGNNEKLFF
TGTGCCAGTAGTTTGGCAGGAAATAATGAAAAACTGTTTTTT
>14|TRBV5-1|NA|NA|TRBJ1-1
CASSLDAGNPEAFF
TGCGCCAGCAGCTTGGATGCAGGGAACCCTGAAGCTTTCTTT
>14|TRBV7-6|NA|TRBD1|TRBJ2-7
CASSSLDRDGEQYF
TGTGCCAGCAGCTCCCTAGACAGGGATGGCGAGCAGTACTTC
>15|TRBV4-1|NA|NA|TRBJ2-3
CASSQDYLLRDTQYF
TGCGCCAGCAGCCAAGACTACCTTCTAAGAGATACGCAGTATTTT
>16|TRBV5-5|NA|NA|TRBJ1-3
CASSTVPGELGNTIYF
TGTGCCAGCAGCACGGTACCGGGAGAGCTCGGAAACACCATATATTTT
>14|TRBV7-2|NA|NA|TRBJ2-3
CASSGGTLTDTQYF
TGTGCCAGCAGCGGAGGGACTCTCACAGATACGCAGTATTTT
>13|TRBV29-1|once|NA|TRBJ2-6
CSVTGSGANVLTF
TGCAGCGTGACAGGCTCTGGGGCCAACGTCCTGACTTTC